This T cell receptor (beta chain) was found in a study of shared clonotypes between healthy human individuals (dated by TCRdb to about 2020). For context, the study as a whole: The cohort comprised two women and a few men aged 18 to 49 years. Per donor, three plates each were used for CD4 naive and CD4 memory, two for CD8 naive, and one for CD8 memory. Each donor's leukapheresis produced roughly between roughly 0.85 and 9 billion PBMCs. To increase sequencing depth and limit assay-specific biases, TCR repertoire library preparation and sequencing were carried out by different laboratories using diverse techniques. To estimate repertoire size and how much clonotypes are shared between individuals, the study performed deep sequencing of blood TCR repertoires from a few healthy adults.

This clone was seen just once. Its antigen is unknown. Per-base qualities were not stored, and no clone one base away is much larger. This sample also contains other DNA sequences that code for the same CDR3. Healthy HIV-negative adults with no recently reported acute infections or vaccinations were included as donors. Every donor was a Caucasian adult residing in Nashville, Tennessee, USA. CD4+ T cells were enriched by magnetic negative selection; naive cells were then positively selected on CD45RA, and the negative fraction formed the memory subset. After blood collection by leukapheresis, PBMCs were isolated using Ficoll-Histopaque density gradient centrifugation and then cryopreserved in the vapor phase of liquid nitrogen. Analytical flow cytometry was used to check the purity and quantity of each magnetically sorted T cell population. Genomic DNA was isolated from each sorted fraction and quantified by UV absorbance on a Nanodrop 2000c.

Paper-wide results and their limitations: Pairwise subsampling indicated that sequencing depth was expected to affect the degree of clonotype sharing among donors. Clonotypes shared by all four sorted-subset donors showed higher generation probabilities than non-shared clonotypes. Roughly 5% of naive CD4, 3.5% of naive CD8, approximately 2.2% of memory CD4, and 0.35% to 0.4% of memory CD8 clonotypes were shared across several donors. Estimated clonotype richness was generally larger for naive than for memory subsets. Because the study included a small number of donors, the genetic and exposure-history diversity represented was limited. Incomplete sequencing was indicated by rarefaction of sorted-subset datasets, despite the large sequencing depth. Sampling was restricted to blood, and TCR repertoires in tissue are likely to differ from TCR repertoires in blood.

Using the deep immunoSEQ assay, multiplex PCR amplified TCR CDR3 regions from genomic DNA. For each cell subset, the extracted genomic DNA was distributed evenly across all wells of several immunoSEQ 96-well plates, and each plate served as one replicate. Each replicate PCR for sorted subsets received 150 to 250 ng genomic DNA, equal to about 30,000 T cell genomes. Purified libraries were measured with a Qubit 3.0 fluorometer, size-checked on a Bioanalyzer 2100, and measured again with the KAPA Library Quantification kit. Each immunoSEQ 96-well plate was sequenced on its own single-read 150-cycle Illumina NextSeq 550 flow cell. The paper's data handling went like this. Because the immunoSEQ output held only junctional sequences and lacked quality scores, the filtering could not match the filtering applied to full-length reads. To assign V/J genes and CDR3, sequences were annotated using PyIR, a Python wrapper for IgBLAST v1.9, with IMGT germline references. Reads were filtered out if the reads had weak V/J assignments (E-value above 1e-6), no CDR3, stop codons, out-of-frame junctions, or ambiguous translated residues. A V3J clonotype was defined by an identical inferred V gene, J gene, and CDR3 amino acid sequence. Percentage overlap between repertoires was calculated by dividing the number of shared unique clonotypes by the size of the smaller repertoire. Three approaches were used to assess repertoire richness: RTK rarefaction, the Chao1 estimator, and Recon v2.1 estimates of unobserved clonotypes. For all TCRbeta clonotypes obtained by the gDNA method from a few donors, generation probabilities were computed with OLGA. TCRdb obtained this table from immuneACCESS and retained in-frame rearrangements with V and J assigned. These tables miss some clones; where compared with another copy, unresolved V genes account for less than half of the shortfall, and the remainder is unexplained. V, J and clone size were drawn from that table, and D and trimming were deduced from the DNA. A total of 850,000 to 1,100,000 clones appear in this sample, 60% to 85% of them only once. The top ten hold about 0.89% of the sample.

The TCR was taken from a man between 18 and 35 years old in good health. Some clones in this sample may be carry-over from other donors' samples. Material for sequencing was memory CD4+ T cells from PBMCs. The cell subset or site label for this specimen denotes: CD45RA-negative fraction.

CDR3 loop: CASSVGGSGANVLTF. Here is the DNA: TGTGCCAGCAGCGTAGGGGGTTCTGGGGCCAACGTCCTGACTTTC. This receptor chain uses TRBV9 and TRBJ2-6; no confident D gene assignment can be made. The CDR3, cysteine through phenylalanine, is 15 amino acids long. The read is trimmed to its CDR3 DNA, 45 bases read in frame from base 1. CDR1 and CDR2 are drawn from the germline V gene: SGDLS, YYNGEE. The trim is 0 bases for V and 1 base for J, with a gap of 5 bases between the germline ends.